The TCR beta chain described here comes from a study of OX40 agonist ivuxolimab in advanced cancers. Study-wide context: Patients took ivuxolimab, an agonistic anti-OX40 (CD134) antibody. Three patients had partial responses: one hepatocellular carcinoma, two cutaneous melanoma. Whole-study results and caveats: Blood T cells, both CD4+ and CD8+, expanded clonally by week 6 at 0.1 to 3.0 mg/kg.

Concerning this clone itself: Its cognate antigen is unknown. The junction differs from germline at one of its ends, possibly a read error.

Autoimmune disease history or systemic immunosuppression led to patient exclusion. Method: immunoSEQ multiplex PCR; TCRdb's copy keeps in-frame clones and lacks some. The sample contains roughly 100,000 clones, approximately 93% of which appear only once. The germline V gene encodes CDR1 SGDLS and CDR2 YYNGEE. CDR3 length: 13 amino acids. The sample here was CD4+ or CD8+ T cells sorted from blood, taken in a trial of the OX40 agonist ivuxolimab. The sequence came from an adult with an advanced solid tumor such as melanoma, head and neck, liver or kidney cancer. This rearrangement joins TRBV9 to TRBJ1-1; 8 bases are shared with TRBD1. As DNA, the CDR3 is TGTGCCAGCAGCGCCACCCAGGGGACAGGAGCCCACTTT. It encodes CASSATQGTGAHF.